This T cell receptor (beta chain) is drawn from a study of T cell repertoires in cytomegalovirus infection. The wider study: Both recently identified HLA-C-restricted and well-studied HLA-B-restricted CMV epitopes were used in the study. Public TCR beta signature analysis indicated the presence of both CMV infection and matching HLA type. Study-wide findings and caveats: Ex vivo, HLA-C-restricted CMV-specific TCR beta clonotypes prevailed over the rest of the response.

This clonotype occurred a few times. Its specificity is unknown. From germline, CDR1 is LNHNV and CDR2 YYDKDF (reference sequence). The V and J ends lost 3 bases and 3 bases respectively, with 8 bases between them. The CDR3 spans 13 residues. TCRdb redid the calling of the reads with MiXCR, one entry per CDR3 protein. There are approximately 910,000 distinct CDR3 sequences in the sample; around 29% occur only once, and around 15% lies in the top ten. Sequenced here: cultured CD8+ T cells from PBMCs, sampled from culture after CMV antigen stimulation. J is TRBJ1-2 and V is TRBV15; D not resolved. The clonotype originates from a human donor in good health (CMV status not recorded). Some clones in this sample may be carry-over from other donors' samples. The CDR3: CATSSRPDYGYTF. CDR3 DNA sequence: TGTGCCACCAGCAGTCGGCCAGACTATGGCTACACCTTC. Full variable domain (rest looked up from reference TRBV15 and TRBJ1-2): DAMVIQNPRYQVTQFGKPVTLSCSQTLNHNVMYWYQQKSSQAPKLLFHYYDKDFNNEADTPDNFQSRRPNTSFCFLDIRSPGLGDTAMYLCATSSRPDYGYTFGSGTRLTVV.